This note documents a single T cell receptor (beta chain) sequence. This sample was included in a study of quantifying T cell responses using KT2 cells. Whole-study context: RNA was reverse transcribed with TCR alpha and beta constant-region primers. A predetermined fluorescence threshold ended the second PCR, run as a qPCR.

Each cDNA got a UMI-containing oligo ligated at its 3' end. First-round PCR used roughly 4 cycles and beta primers RC1.1 and RC1.2 covering TRBC1 and TRBC2. TCR alpha and beta chains were handled separately starting at the second PCR. From the UMI-ligation and nested PCR reads, TCRdb called clonotypes with MiXCR, one entry per CDR3 protein. The sample contains 40,000 to 60,000 distinct CDR3 sequences, under 14% of which appear only once. CDR3 size: 17 residues. CDR1 and CDR2 from the germline V gene are KGHSH and LQKENI. The junction had 16 bases not matched to a gene; V was cut back by 6 bases and J by 6 bases. Unfractionated PBMC were spiked with known numbers of KT2 clone cells. A range of KT2-to-PBMC ratios was made using fixed PBMC numbers.

The chain has TRBV18 and TRBJ2-7; TRBD2 matches 11 bases. The sample consisted of PBMCs spiked with cells of the T cell clone KT2. The TCR sequence derives from a human donor. DNA of the CDR3: TGTGCCAGCTCGTCCGGGACTAGCGGAACGGGACATTCCGAGCAGTACTTC. This codes for CASSSGTSGTGHSEQYF.